The next 27 T cell receptor beta chains were all read from a single sample in a study of cytomegalovirus exposure and HLA in healthy donors. PCR primers comprised 60 Vbeta and 13 Jbeta primers. TCRdb's table, derived via immunoSEQ multiplex PCR, lists solely in-frame clones and lacks some. The sample holds 150,000 to 200,000 clones, around four fifths seen once. The sequenced sample consisted of PBMCs. All receptors derive from a young woman in good health and CMV-seronegative.

In its sample, this clone was seen a few times. This chain joins TRBV10-2 and TRBJ2-1, with D possibly TRBD2 on 7 matching bases. Trimming left V 10 bases short and J 5 bases short, with 18 bases between. Looked up from germline, CDR1 is WSHSY and CDR2 is SAAADI. The CDR3 consists of 14 residues. CDR3 loop: CATRGLAVHNEQFF. The CDR3 DNA sequence: TGCGCCACCAGGGGCCTAGCGGTCCACAATGAGCAGTTCTTC.

This chain joins TRBV2 and TRBJ2-3; tentative D call: TRBD2 (6 bases). Trimming took 3 bases from V and 8 from J, leaving 12 bases between them. Germline CDR1 and CDR2: SNHLY and FYNNEI. There are 13 residues in the CDR3. CDR3 DNA sequence: TGTGCCAGCAGTGAGGGCGGGGCTGGTACGCAGTATTTT. It codes for CASSEGGAGTQYF.

The V gene is TRBV30, the J gene TRBJ2-1, with a possible D match to TRBD2 (5 bases). The CDR3 has 13 amino acids. Trimming stripped 3 bases from V and 6 bases from J, with 12 bases between. Looked up from germline, CDR1 is GTSNPN and CDR2 is SVGIG (reference sequence). In DNA form, the CDR3 reads TGTGCCTGGAGCTCCAGAGGGCCCAATGAGCAGTTCTTC. Encoded protein: CAWSSRGPNEQFF.

This clone occurred a few times. The chain joins TRBV6-1 to TRBJ2-3; 12 bases align to TRBD1. CDR1 and CDR2 from the germline V gene are MNHNS and SASEGT. The CDR3 spans 15 residues. V lost 8 bases, J lost 8 bases, and 11 bases stayed unmatched. CDR3 sequence (DNA): TGTGCCAGCCGACTCTACGGGACAGGGGGCGGTACGCAGTATTTT. It encodes CASRLYGTGGGTQYF.

This sequence joins TRBV4-2 and TRBJ2-3; 7 positions match TRBD1. The CDR3 is 15 amino acids. The V segment lost 0 bases and the J segment 1 base; nucleotides outside the gene matches: 1. CDR1 is LGHNA, CDR2 YNFKEQ, per germline. In DNA, the CDR3 is TGTGCCAGCAGCCAAGAAGGACAGGGCACAGATACGCAGTATTTT. Translation gives CASSQEGQGTDTQYF.

This chain joins TRBV6-5 and TRBJ1-2; 7 bases line up with TRBD1. V shed 7 bases, J shed 4 bases, and the junction held 3 bases outside the gene matches. Germline V CDR1 and CDR2: MNHEY, SVGAGI. The CDR3 totals 12 residues. The CDR3 coding sequence is TGTGCCAGCACCAGACAGGGCTATGGCTACACCTTC. It codes for CASTRQGYGYTF.

The rearrangement links TRBV28 to TRBJ2-7; D gene unclear. This CDR3 region has 14 residues. The V gene lost 2 bases and the J gene lost 3 bases, with 11 bases spanning the gap. CDR1 and CDR2 (germline): MDHEN, SYDVKM. The CDR3 coding sequence is TGTGCCAGCAGTTTACCTCCAGGCAACTACGAGCAGTACTTC. Its translation: CASSLPPGNYEQYF.

The V and J genes are TRBV19 and TRBJ1-5; 12 nucleotides match TRBD1. CDR3 length: 17 amino acids. Germline V gene data show CDR1 as LNHDA and CDR2 as SQIVND (reference sequence). The junction had 8 bases not matched to a gene; V was cut back by 8 bases and J by 0 bases. The CDR3 nucleotides are TGTGCCAGTTCATGGGACAGGGGGCAGAATAGCAATCAGCCCCAGCATTTT. This gives the protein CASSWDRGQNSNQPQHF.

The J gene is TRBJ1-2, the V gene TRBV28; TRBD1 might be the D (5 bases). Germline assignment: CDR1 MDHEN and CDR2 SYDVKM. This CDR3 spans 14 amino acids. The V and J ends lost 5 bases and 8 bases respectively, with 18 bases between them. This CDR3 reads CASSLTVGKSGYTF. As DNA, the CDR3 is TGTGCCAGCAGTCTGACAGTAGGCAAATCGGGCTACACCTTC.

This clone occurred a few times. The CDR3 region has the DNA TGTGCCAGCAGCCCGGGGTGGGGAACACTCTACGAGCAGTACTTC. Its protein product is CASSPGWGTLYEQYF. J is TRBJ2-7 and V is TRBV11-1; D is possibly TRBD2 (5 bases). The CDR3 is 15 residues long. Germline V gene data show CDR1 as SGHAT and CDR2 as FQDESV (reference sequence). V was shortened by 5 bases and J by 3 bases, with 17 bases between the two germline ends.

The V and J genes are TRBV5-1 and TRBJ1-6, with 8 bases fitting TRBD1. Germline values: CDR1 SGHRS, CDR2 YFSETQ. The V and J ends lost 4 bases and 0 bases, in that order; junction bases with no gene match: 6. CDR3 length: 17 amino acids. The CDR3 reads CASSHDRGSSYNSPLHF. CDR3 DNA: TGCGCCAGCAGCCATGACAGGGGCAGCTCCTATAATTCACCCCTCCACTTT.

This clone was observed a single time. This rearrangement joins TRBV7-9 to TRBJ2-1; 9 positions match TRBD1. This CDR3 has 15 residues. V dropped 1 base and J dropped 8; count of bases not matched to a gene: 6. Germline assignment: CDR1 SEHNR and CDR2 FQNEAQ (reference sequence). Here the CDR3 DNA reads TGTGCCAGCAGCTTAGTGGGGACAGGGATCGATGAGCAGTTCTTC. It translates to CASSLVGTGIDEQFF. The whole variable domain, filled in from reference TRBV7-9 and TRBJ2-1, reads DTGVSQNPRHKITKRGQNVTFRCDPISEHNRLYWYRQTLGQGPEFLTYFQNEAQLEKSRLLSDRFSAERPKGSFSTLEIQRTEQGDSAMYLCASSLVGTGIDEQFFGPGTRLTVL.

The V and J genes are TRBV6-5 and TRBJ1-1, with no clear D. CDR1 and CDR2 from the germline V gene are MNHEY and SVGAGI. This CDR3 comprises 13 residues. Trimming stripped 4 bases from V and 4 bases from J, with 10 bases between. CDR3 sequence reads: CASSFRRSTEAFF. In DNA form, the CDR3 reads TGTGCCAGCAGTTTCCGTCGGTCCACTGAAGCTTTCTTT.

The chain uses TRBV5-5 and TRBJ1-2; D not resolved. The CDR3 is 12 amino acids. The V end lost 0 bases, the J end lost 8 bases, and 8 bases lay between the germline ends. Germline CDR1 SGHKS, CDR2 YYEKEE (reference sequence). The CDR3 is CASSLGLKGYTF. DNA for the CDR3: TGTGCCAGCAGCTTGGGCCTAAAGGGCTACACCTTC.

The chain combines TRBV2 with TRBJ2-5, with 9 bases identical to TRBD2. This CDR3 has 15 amino acids. CDR1 and CDR2 (germline): SNHLY, FYNNEI. V trimming: 4 bases; J trimming: 1 base; junction bases outside the gene matches: 4. The CDR3 nucleotides read TGTGCCAGCAGTGGGGTGACTAGCGGCCAAGAGACCCAGTACTTC. Protein: CASSGVTSGQETQYF.

V gene TRBV4-2 combines with J gene TRBJ2-2; TRBD2 aligns across 8 bases. The CDR3 totals 16 residues. Germline V gene sequence: CDR1 LGHNA, CDR2 YNFKEQ. V shed 5 bases, J shed 4 bases, and the junction held 9 bases outside the gene matches. The CDR3 sequence: CASSTPGTSRTGELFF. The DNA of the CDR3 is TGTGCCAGCAGCACTCCCGGGACTAGTCGCACCGGGGAGCTGTTTTTT.

The CDR3 spells CASSLTGYEQYF. The CDR3 nucleotides read TGCGCCAGCAGCTTGACGGGCTACGAGCAGTACTTC. The chain uses TRBV5-1 and TRBJ2-7; no definite D call. Deletions cut 1 base from V and 3 bases from J, with 5 bases between. The germline V gene has CDR1 SGHRS and CDR2 YFSETQ. CDR3 length: 12 residues.

The chain couples TRBV5-1 to TRBJ2-7, with 8 bases matching TRBD1. Germline V gene data show CDR1 as SGHRS and CDR2 as YFSETQ. The CDR3 length is 12 residues. Trimming cost V 4 bases and J 6 bases; bases outside gene matches: 3. CDR3 region: CASSTTGGEQYF. Here the CDR3 DNA reads TGCGCCAGCAGCACAACAGGGGGCGAGCAGTACTTC.

The chain carries TRBV23-1 and TRBJ2-7; D ambiguous. TRBV23-1 falls under the ORF class, with uncertain function. This CDR3 comprises 12 residues. The V gene lost 7 bases and the J gene lost 5 bases, with 12 bases spanning the gap. CDR3 residues: CASIRRDDEQYF. The CDR3 region has the DNA TGCGCCAGCATCCGTAGAGATGACGAGCAGTACTTC.

The rearrangement joins TRBV7-6 to TRBJ2-3; tentatively, D is TRBD2 (6 bases). The V gene's germline CDR1 is SGHVS and CDR2 FNYEAQ. The CDR3 extends over 14 amino acids. The germline V and J ends were trimmed by 4 bases and 2 bases, with 10 bases remaining between them. CDR3: CASSSRDSTDTQYF. CDR3 nucleotide sequence: TGTGCCAGCAGCTCCCGGGACTCCACAGATACGCAGTATTTT.

The CDR3 sequence is CASSDLSGASTDTQYF. CDR3 in DNA: TGTGCCAGCAGTGACCTTAGCGGAGCTAGCACAGATACGCAGTATTTT. This chain uses TRBV2 with TRBJ2-3, with D possibly matching TRBD2 (6 bases). This CDR3 spans 16 amino acids. Germline V gives CDR1 SNHLY, CDR2 FYNNEI. V gave up 3 bases and J gave up 0 bases, with 13 bases separating them. Using reference TRBV2 and TRBJ2-3 for the parts outside the CDR3, the full variable domain is EPEVTQTPSHQVTQMGQEVILRCVPISNHLYFYWYRQILGQKVEFLVSFYNNEISEKSEIFDDQFSVERPDGSNFTLKIRSTKLEDSAMYFCASSDLSGASTDTQYFGPGTRLTVL.

J is TRBJ1-1 and V is TRBV10-3, with D possibly being TRBD1 (6 bases). The CDR3 has 16 residues. CDR1 ENHRY and CDR2 SYGVKD come from the germline V gene. Trimming shortened V by 3 bases and J by 1 base, and 15 bases separated the two germline ends. The CDR3 coding sequence is TGTGCCATCAGTGATCGAGGGGGGGTGGGGAACACTGAAGCTTTCTTT. This codes for CAISDRGGVGNTEAFF.

This chain links TRBV7-9 with TRBJ2-3, with TRBD2 identical over 7 bases. V shed 2 bases, J shed 0 bases, and the junction held 8 bases outside the gene matches. CDR3 length equals 17 residues. Per the germline V gene, CDR1 is SEHNR and CDR2 is FQNEAQ (reference sequence). The CDR3 DNA is TGTGCCAGCAGCTTAAACCCACTAGCGTTGAGCACAGATACGCAGTATTTT. Translated: CASSLNPLALSTDTQYF.

This clone was seen only a few times. In DNA, the CDR3 is TGTGCCAGCAGCCGCGGGGAGGGAAACTATGGCTACACCTTC. It translates to CASSRGEGNYGYTF. The genes are TRBV7-9 and TRBJ1-2; no clear D gene. Between the trimmed V and J ends, which lost 5 bases and 2 bases, there was a span of 12 bases. The CDR3 spans 14 residues. Per the germline V gene, CDR1 is SEHNR and CDR2 is FQNEAQ (reference sequence). Together with reference TRBV7-9 and TRBJ1-2, the CDR3 gives the full variable domain: DTGVSQNPRHKITKRGQNVTFRCDPISEHNRLYWYRQTLGQGPEFLTYFQNEAQLEKSRLLSDRFSAERPKGSFSTLEIQRTEQGDSAMYLCASSRGEGNYGYTFGSGTRLTVV.

This clone was observed a single time. The V call is TRBV15, the J call TRBJ1-4; TRBD1 is a possible D gene (6 bases). Trimming took 3 bases from V and 8 from J, leaving 7 bases between them. Germline lookup yields CDR1 LNHNV and CDR2 YYDKDF (reference sequence). This CDR3 comprises 12 residues. CDR3 sequence: CATSRQGEKLFF. The DNA of the CDR3 is TGTGCCACCAGCAGGCAGGGGGAAAAACTGTTTTTT.

The V call is TRBV4-1, the J call TRBJ1-1, with D possibly being TRBD1 (5 bases). Trimming shortened V by 3 bases and J by 5 bases, and 16 bases separated the two germline ends. Germline V CDR1 and CDR2: MGHRA, YSYEKL. The CDR3 has 15 residues. CDR3 DNA: TGCGCCAGCAGCCAGCCGACGAGGGGAGGGACTGAAGCTTTCTTT. Residues: CASSQPTRGGTEAFF.

V gene TRBV4-1 combines with J gene TRBJ1-2, with 7 nucleotides matching TRBD1. CDR1 is MGHRA and CDR2 is YSYEKL in the germline V gene. V shed 1 base, J shed 4 bases, and the junction held 6 bases outside the gene matches. The CDR3 loop spans 15 amino acids. In nucleotides, the CDR3 is TGCGCCAGCAGCCAAGTCGCGACAGGGTCCTATGGCTACACCTTC. Translated, it gives CASSQVATGSYGYTF.